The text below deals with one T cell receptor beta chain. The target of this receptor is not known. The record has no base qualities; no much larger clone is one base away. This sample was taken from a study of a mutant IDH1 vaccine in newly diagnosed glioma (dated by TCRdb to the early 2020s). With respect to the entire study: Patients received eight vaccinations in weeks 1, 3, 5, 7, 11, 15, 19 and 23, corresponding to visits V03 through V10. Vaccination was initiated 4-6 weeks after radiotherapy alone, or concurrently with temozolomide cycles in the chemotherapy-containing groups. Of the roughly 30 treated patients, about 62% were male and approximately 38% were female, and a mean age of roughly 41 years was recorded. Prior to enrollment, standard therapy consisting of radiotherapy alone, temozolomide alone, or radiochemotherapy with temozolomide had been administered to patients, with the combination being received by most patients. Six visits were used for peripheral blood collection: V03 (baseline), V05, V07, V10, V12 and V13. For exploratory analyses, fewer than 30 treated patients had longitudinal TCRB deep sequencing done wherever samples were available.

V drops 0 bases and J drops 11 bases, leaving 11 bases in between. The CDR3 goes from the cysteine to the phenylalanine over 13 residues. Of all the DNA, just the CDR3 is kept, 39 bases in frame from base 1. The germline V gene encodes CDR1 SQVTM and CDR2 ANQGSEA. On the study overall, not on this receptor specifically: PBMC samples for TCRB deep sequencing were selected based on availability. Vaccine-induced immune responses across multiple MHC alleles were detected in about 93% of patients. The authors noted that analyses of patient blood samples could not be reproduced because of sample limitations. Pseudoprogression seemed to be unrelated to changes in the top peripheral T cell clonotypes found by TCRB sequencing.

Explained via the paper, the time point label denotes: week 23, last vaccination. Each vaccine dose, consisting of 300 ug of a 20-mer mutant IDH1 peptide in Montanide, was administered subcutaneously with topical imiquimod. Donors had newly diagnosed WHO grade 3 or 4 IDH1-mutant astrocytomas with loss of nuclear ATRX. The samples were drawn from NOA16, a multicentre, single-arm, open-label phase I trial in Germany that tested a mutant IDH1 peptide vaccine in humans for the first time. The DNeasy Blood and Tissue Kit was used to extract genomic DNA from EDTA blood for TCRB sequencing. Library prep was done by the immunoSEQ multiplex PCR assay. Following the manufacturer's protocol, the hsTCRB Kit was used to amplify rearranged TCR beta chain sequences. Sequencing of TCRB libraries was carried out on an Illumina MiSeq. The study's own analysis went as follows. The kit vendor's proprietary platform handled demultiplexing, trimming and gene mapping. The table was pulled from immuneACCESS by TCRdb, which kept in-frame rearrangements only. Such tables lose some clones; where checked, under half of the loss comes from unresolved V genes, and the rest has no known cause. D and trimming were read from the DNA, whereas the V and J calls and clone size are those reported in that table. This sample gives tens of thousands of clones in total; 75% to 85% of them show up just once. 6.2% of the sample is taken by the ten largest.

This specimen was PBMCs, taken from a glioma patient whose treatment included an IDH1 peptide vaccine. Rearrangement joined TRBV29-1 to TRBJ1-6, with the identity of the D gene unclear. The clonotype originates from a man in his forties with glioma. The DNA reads TGCAGCGTTGAAGATGGGGATGGCCCACCCCTCCACTTT. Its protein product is CSVEDGDGPPLHF. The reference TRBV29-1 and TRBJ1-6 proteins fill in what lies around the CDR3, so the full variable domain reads SAVISQKPSRDICQRGTSLTIQCQVDSQVTMMFWYRQQPGQSLTLIATANQGSEATYESGFVIDKFPISRPNLTFSTLTVSNMSPEDSSIYLCSVEDGDGPPLHFGNGTRLTVT.